The clone carrying this TCR beta chain was counted once. V dropped 6 bases and J dropped 1 base, with 18 bases sitting between them. Germline V CDR1 and CDR2: MNHEY, SMNVEV (reference sequence). The CDR3 runs 17 residues. This specimen belongs to a study of blood T cell repertoires in COVID-19. The wider study: Spain, Italy and the United States supplied samples that represented acute and convalescent COVID-19.

Original analysis: By means of reference gene primer amplification, nucleated cell counts were estimated. The method was immunoSEQ multiplex PCR; TCRdb's version includes in-frame clones alone and lacks a portion of them. The V and J calls and clone size were taken over from that table, and D and trimming were inferred from the DNA. The table has roughly 110,000 clones, roughly 80% seen once; the top ten hold roughly 7.9%. The sample comprised peripheral blood. J is TRBJ2-2 and V is TRBV27, with D possibly matching TRBD2 (6 bases). The clonotype comes from a man between 65 and 79 years old with acute or convalescent COVID-19. In DNA form, the CDR3 reads TGTGCCAGCAGCCGAGAGCTCCGGGACTGGAACACCGGGGAGCTGTTTTTT. This codes for CASSRELRDWNTGELFF.